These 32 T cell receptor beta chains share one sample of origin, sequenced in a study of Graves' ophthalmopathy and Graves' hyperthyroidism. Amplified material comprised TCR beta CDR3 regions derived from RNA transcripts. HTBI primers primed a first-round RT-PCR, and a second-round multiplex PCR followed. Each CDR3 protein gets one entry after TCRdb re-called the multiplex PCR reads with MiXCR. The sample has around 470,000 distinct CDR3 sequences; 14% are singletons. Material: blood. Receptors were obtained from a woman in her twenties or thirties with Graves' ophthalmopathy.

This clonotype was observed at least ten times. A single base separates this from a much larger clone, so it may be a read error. This CDR3 is CASRGSTGDKNIKYF. In DNA, the CDR3 is TGTGCCAGCAGGGGCTCAACAGGGGACAAAAACATTAAGTACTTC. The chain recombines TRBV28 with TRBJ2-4; 7 nucleotides align to TRBD1. Germline CDR1 and CDR2: MDHEN and SYDVKM. The CDR3 totals 15 residues.

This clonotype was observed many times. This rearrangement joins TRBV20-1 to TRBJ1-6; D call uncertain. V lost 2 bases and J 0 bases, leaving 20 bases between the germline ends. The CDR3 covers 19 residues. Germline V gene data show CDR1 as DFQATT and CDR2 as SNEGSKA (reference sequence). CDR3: CSARILETTVSSYNSPLHF. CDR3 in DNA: TGCAGTGCTAGAATTCTGGAGACTACAGTTAGCTCCTATAATTCACCCCTCCACTTT.

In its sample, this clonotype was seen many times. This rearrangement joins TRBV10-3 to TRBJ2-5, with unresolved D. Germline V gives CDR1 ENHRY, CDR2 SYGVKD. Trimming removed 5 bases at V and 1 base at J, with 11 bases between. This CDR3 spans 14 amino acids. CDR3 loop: CAISLSTGQETQYF. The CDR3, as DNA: TGTGCCATCAGTCTGTCGACCGGCCAAGAGACCCAGTACTTC.

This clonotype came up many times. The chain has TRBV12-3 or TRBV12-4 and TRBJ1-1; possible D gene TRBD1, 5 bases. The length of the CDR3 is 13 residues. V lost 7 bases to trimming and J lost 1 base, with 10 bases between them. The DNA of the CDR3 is TGTGCCAGCAATTCAGGGTGGAACACTGAAGCTTTCTTT. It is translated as CASNSGWNTEAFF.

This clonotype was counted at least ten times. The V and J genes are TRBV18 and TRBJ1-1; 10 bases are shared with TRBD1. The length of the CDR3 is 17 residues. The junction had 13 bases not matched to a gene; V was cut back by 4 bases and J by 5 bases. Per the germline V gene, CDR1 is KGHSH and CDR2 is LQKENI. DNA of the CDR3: TGTGCCAGCTCACTGACCCGTATTGACAGGGGGCGGACTGAAGCTTTCTTT. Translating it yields CASSLTRIDRGRTEAFF.

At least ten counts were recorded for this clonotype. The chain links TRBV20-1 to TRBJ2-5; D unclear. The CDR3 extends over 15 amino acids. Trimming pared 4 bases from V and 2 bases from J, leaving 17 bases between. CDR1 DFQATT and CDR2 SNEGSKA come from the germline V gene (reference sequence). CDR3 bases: TGCAGTGCTAATGACCCGTCTAGAAGGCAAGAGACCCAGTACTTC. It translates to CSANDPSRRQETQYF.

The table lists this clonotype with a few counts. CDR3 residues: CASKQGFKNIQYF. CDR3 nucleotide sequence: TGTGCCAGTAAACAGGGTTTTAAAAACATTCAGTACTTC. The V and J genes are TRBV6-5 and TRBJ2-4, with TRBD1 as a possible D gene (6 bases). The V gene's germline CDR1 is MNHEY and CDR2 SVGAGI. This CDR3 region has 13 residues. Trimming removed 9 bases from V and 4 bases from J, with 13 bases in between.

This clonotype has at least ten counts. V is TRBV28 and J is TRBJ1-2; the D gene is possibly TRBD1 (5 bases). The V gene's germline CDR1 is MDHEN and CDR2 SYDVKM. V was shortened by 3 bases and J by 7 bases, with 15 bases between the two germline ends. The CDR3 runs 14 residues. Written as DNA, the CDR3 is TGTGCCAGCAGTTTGCCAGGGTTAACTCCTGGCTACACCTTC. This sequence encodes CASSLPGLTPGYTF.

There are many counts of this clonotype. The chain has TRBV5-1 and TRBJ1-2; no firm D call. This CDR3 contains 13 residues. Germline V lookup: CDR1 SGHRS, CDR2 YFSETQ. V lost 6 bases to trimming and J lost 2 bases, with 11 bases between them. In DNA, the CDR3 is TGCGCCAGCACCCCTGGAGCCAACTATGGCTACACCTTC. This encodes CASTPGANYGYTF.

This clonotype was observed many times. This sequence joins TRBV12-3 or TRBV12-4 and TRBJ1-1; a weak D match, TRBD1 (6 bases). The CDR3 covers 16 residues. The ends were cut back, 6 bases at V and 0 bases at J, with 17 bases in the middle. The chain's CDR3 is CASRAWDIKMNTEAFF. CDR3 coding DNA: TGTGCCAGCAGGGCCTGGGACATAAAGATGAACACTGAAGCTTTCTTT.

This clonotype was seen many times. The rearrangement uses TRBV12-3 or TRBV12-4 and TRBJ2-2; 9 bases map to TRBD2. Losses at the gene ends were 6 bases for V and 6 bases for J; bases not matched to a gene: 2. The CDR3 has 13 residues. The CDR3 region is CASRRTSAGELFF. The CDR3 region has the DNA TGTGCCAGCAGACGGACTAGCGCCGGGGAGCTGTTTTTT.

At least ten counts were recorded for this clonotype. The CDR3 DNA follows: TGTGCCAGCAGCCAAGGGAAGGAGGTCCCCGAGCAGTACTTC. Protein: CASSQGKEVPEQYF. The rearrangement joins TRBV3-1 to TRBJ2-7; D is possibly TRBD2 (5 bases). Germline loops: CDR1 LGHDT, CDR2 YNNKEL (reference sequence). The CDR3 totals 14 residues. V dropped 1 base and J dropped 6 bases, with 13 bases sitting between them.

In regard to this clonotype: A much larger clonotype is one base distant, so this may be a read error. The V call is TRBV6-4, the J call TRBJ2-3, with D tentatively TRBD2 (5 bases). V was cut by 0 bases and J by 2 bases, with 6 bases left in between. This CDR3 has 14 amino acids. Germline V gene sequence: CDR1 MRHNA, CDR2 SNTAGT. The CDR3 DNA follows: TGTGCCAGCAGTGACTCAGCGGTCACAGATACGCAGTATTTT. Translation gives CASSDSAVTDTQYF.

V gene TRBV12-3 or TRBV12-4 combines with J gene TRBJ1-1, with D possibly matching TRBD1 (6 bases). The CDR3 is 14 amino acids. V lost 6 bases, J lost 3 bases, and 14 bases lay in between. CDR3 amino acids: CASSRPGAHTEAFF. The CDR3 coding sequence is TGTGCCAGCAGCCGGCCGGGGGCGCACACTGAAGCTTTCTTT.

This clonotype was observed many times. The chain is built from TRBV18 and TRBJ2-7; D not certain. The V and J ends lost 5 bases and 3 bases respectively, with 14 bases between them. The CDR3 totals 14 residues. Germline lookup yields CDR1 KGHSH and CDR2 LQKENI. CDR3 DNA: TGTGCCAGCTCAACGACGTCGAACGGCTACGAGCAGTACTTC. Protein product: CASSTTSNGYEQYF.

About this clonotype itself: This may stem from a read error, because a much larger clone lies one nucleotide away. The CDR3 DNA follows: TGTGCCAGCAGCGTAGATGGGGAGACCGAGTACTTC. As protein: CASSVDGETEYF. The chain employs TRBV9 and TRBJ2-5; D may be TRBD2 (5 bases). CDR3 size: 12 residues. From germline, CDR1 is SGDLS and CDR2 YYNGEE.

CDR3 in amino acids: CASSLALAQGDQYF. CDR3 bases: TGTGCCAGCAGTTTGGCCCTTGCTCAAGGCGATCAGTACTTC. This chain links TRBV28 with TRBJ2-7, with no clear D. The CDR3 is made up of 14 amino acids. V shed 3 bases and J shed 10 bases, with 19 bases lying between them. Germline V CDR1 and CDR2: MDHEN, SYDVKM.

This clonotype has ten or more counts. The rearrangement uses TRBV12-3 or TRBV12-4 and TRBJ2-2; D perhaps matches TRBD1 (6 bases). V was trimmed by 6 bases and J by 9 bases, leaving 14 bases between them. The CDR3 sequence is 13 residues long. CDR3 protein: CASRTQGLRELFF. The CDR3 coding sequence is TGTGCCAGCAGAACACAGGGTCTGAGGGAGCTGTTTTTT.

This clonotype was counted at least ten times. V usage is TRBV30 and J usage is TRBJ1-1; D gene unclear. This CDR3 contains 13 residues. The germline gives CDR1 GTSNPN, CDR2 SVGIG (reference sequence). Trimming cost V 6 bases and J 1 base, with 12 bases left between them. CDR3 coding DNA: TGTGCCTGTATGAGGCTGACGAACACTGAAGCTTTCTTT. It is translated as CACMRLTNTEAFF.

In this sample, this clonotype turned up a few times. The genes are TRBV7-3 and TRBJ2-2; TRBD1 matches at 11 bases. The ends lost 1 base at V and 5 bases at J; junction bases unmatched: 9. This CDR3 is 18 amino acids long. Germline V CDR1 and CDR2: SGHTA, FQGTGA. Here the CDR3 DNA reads TGTGCCAGCAGCTTAAGTGCGGGGACAGGGGGATCAACCGGGGAGCTGTTTTTT. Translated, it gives CASSLSAGTGGSTGELFF. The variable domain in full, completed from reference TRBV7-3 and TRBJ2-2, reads GAGVSQTPSNKVTEKGKYVELRCDPISGHTALYWYRQSLGQGPEFLIYFQGTGAADDSGLPNDRFFAVRPEGSVSTLKIQRTERGDSAVYLCASSLSAGTGGSTGELFFGEGSRLTVL.

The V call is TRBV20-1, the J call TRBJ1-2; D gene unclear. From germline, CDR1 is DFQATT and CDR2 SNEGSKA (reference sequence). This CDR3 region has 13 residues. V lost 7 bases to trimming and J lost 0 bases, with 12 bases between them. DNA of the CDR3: TGCAGTGGGTATACCGGGGCTAACTATGGCTACACCTTC. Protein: CSGYTGANYGYTF.

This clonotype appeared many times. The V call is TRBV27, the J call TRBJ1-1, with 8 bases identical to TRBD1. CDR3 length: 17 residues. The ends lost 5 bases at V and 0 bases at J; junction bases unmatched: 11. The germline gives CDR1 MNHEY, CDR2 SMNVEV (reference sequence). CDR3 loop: CASSTGGTGFMNTEAFF. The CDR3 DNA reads TGTGCCAGCAGTACTGGAGGGACAGGTTTCATGAACACTGAAGCTTTCTTT.

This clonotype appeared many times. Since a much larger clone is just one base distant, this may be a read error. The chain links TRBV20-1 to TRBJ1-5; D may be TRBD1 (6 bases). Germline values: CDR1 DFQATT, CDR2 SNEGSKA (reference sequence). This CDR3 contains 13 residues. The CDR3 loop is CSARRGANQLQHF. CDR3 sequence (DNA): TGCAGTGCTAGGAGGGGGGCCAATCAGCTCCAGCATTTT.

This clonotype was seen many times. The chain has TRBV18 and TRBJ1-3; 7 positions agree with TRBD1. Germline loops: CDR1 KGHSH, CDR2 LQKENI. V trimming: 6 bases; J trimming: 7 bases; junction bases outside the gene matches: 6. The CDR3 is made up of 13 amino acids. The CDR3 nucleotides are TGTGCCAGCTCGGCCTCACAGGGGAACACCATATATTTT. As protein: CASSASQGNTIYF.

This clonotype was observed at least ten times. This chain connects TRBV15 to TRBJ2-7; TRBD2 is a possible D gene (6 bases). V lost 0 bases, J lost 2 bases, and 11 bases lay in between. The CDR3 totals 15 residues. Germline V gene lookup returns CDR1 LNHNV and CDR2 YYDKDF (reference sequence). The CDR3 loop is CATSRDGGTPYEQYF. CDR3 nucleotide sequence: TGTGCCACCAGCAGAGATGGGGGGACCCCCTACGAGCAGTACTTC. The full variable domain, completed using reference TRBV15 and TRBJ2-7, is DAMVIQNPRYQVTQFGKPVTLSCSQTLNHNVMYWYQQKSSQAPKLLFHYYDKDFNNEADTPDNFQSRRPNTSFCFLDIRSPGLGDTAMYLCATSRDGGTPYEQYFGPGTRLTVT.

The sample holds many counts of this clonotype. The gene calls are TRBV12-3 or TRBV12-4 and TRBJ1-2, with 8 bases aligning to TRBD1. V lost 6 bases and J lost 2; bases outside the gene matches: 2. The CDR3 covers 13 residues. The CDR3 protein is CASRRTGNYGYTF. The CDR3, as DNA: TGTGCCAGCAGAAGGACAGGGAACTATGGCTACACCTTC.

The CDR3 coding sequence is TGTGCCAGCAGCCCAAGTACGGGGGGCAATCAGCCCCAGCATTTT. This encodes CASSPSTGGNQPQHF. This rearrangement joins TRBV4-2 to TRBJ1-5, with TRBD1 as a possible D gene (5 bases). V dropped 4 bases and J dropped 2 bases, with 12 bases sitting between them. Per the germline V gene, CDR1 is LGHNA and CDR2 is YNFKEQ. This CDR3 has 15 amino acids.

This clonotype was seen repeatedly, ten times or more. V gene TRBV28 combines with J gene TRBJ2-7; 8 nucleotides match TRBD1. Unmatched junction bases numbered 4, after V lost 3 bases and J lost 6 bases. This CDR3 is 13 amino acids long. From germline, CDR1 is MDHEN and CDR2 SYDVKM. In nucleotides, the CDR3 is TGTGCCAGCAGTTTGGGACAGGTCCGCGAGCAGTACTTC. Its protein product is CASSLGQVREQYF.

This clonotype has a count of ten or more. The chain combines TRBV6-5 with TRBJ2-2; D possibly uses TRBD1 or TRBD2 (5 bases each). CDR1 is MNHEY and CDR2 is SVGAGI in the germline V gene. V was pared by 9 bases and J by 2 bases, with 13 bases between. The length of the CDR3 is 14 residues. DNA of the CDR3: TGTGCCAGTCTCGGGACGGCCAACACCGGGGAGCTGTTTTTT. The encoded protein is CASLGTANTGELFF.

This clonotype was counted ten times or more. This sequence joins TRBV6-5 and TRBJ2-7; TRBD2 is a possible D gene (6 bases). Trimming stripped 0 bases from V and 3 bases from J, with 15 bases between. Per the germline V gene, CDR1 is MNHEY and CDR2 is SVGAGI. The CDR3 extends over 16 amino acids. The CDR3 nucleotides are TGTGCCAGCAGTTACTCCGGGGGTTCTTACCTCTACGAGCAGTACTTC. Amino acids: CASSYSGGSYLYEQYF.

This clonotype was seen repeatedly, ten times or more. The CDR3 is CASRYRAIDGNTIYF. The DNA for the CDR3 is TGTGCCAGCAGATACAGGGCAATCGATGGAAACACCATATATTTT. The V and J genes are TRBV6-5 and TRBJ1-3, with D tentatively TRBD1 (6 bases). Trimming removed 6 bases at V and 3 bases at J, with 15 bases between. CDR3 length equals 15 residues. Germline CDR1 is MNHEY and CDR2 is SVGAGI.

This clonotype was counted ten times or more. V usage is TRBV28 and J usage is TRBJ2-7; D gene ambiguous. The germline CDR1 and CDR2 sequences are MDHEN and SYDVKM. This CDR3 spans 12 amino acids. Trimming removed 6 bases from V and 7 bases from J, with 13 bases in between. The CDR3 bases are TGTGCCAGCAGGCAAAGCGTCAGGGAGCAGTACTTC. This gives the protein CASRQSVREQYF.